A single sample is the source of the 17 T cell receptor beta chains below, sequenced in a study of T cell changes during pregnancy in multiple sclerosis. Sequencing used immunoSEQ multiplex PCR; TCRdb keeps in-frame clones, though not all of them. The sample has around 37,000 clones, 88% seen once. The source material was CD8+ T cells from peripheral blood mononuclear cells, sampled in the third trimester of pregnancy. The receptors derive from a female donor with multiple sclerosis, enrolled in a pregnancy study.

V and J are TRBV19 and TRBJ2-7; 8 positions match TRBD1. Germline CDR1 and CDR2: LNHDA and SQIVND (reference sequence). The CDR3 sequence is 15 residues long. Losses at the gene ends were 2 bases for V and 4 bases for J; bases not matched to a gene: 7. The CDR3 loop is CASSISADRVYEQYF. DNA for the CDR3: TGTGCCAGTAGTATATCCGCGGACAGGGTTTACGAGCAGTACTTC.

The rearrangement uses TRBV19 and TRBJ1-2; 7 bases are shared with TRBD1. The trim removed 7 bases at V and 4 bases at J, leaving 6 bases unmatched. CDR1 and CDR2 from the germline V gene are LNHDA and SQIVND (reference sequence). This CDR3 comprises 13 residues. The CDR3 DNA is TGTGCCAGTAATCCGACAGGGCTCTATGGCTACACCTTC. Its translation is CASNPTGLYGYTF.

The chain is built from TRBV5-4 and TRBJ1-2; TRBD1 might be the D (5 bases). There are 13 residues in the CDR3. Germline V gene data show CDR1 as SGHNT and CDR2 as YYREEE (reference sequence). Trimming shortened V by 1 base and J by 4 bases, and 8 bases separated the two germline ends. Here the CDR3 reads CASSLTGLYGYTF. The CDR3 DNA sequence: TGTGCCAGCAGCTTGACAGGCCTCTATGGCTACACCTTC. The complete variable domain, with remaining parts taken from reference TRBV5-4 and TRBJ1-2, reads ETGVTQSPTHLIKTRGQQVTLRCSSQSGHNTVSWYQQALGQGPQFIFQYYREEENGRGNFPPRFSGLQFPNYSSELNVNALELDDSALYLCASSLTGLYGYTFGSGTRLTVV.

This clone was observed a single time. The chain is built from TRBV10-3 and TRBJ2-4; D not resolved. The V and J ends lost 0 bases and 3 bases respectively, with 6 bases between them. The CDR3 length is 14 residues. Germline loops: CDR1 ENHRY, CDR2 SYGVKD. CDR3 in amino acids: CAISESAVKNIQYF. The CDR3 nucleotides read TGTGCCATCAGTGAGTCTGCGGTCAAAAACATTCAGTACTTC.

V is TRBV4-1 and J is TRBJ2-3; 7 positions agree with TRBD2. CDR1 is MGHRA and CDR2 is YSYEKL in the germline V gene. J was trimmed by 0 bases and V by 4 bases; bases with no gene match: 10. The CDR3 covers 17 residues. CDR3 in DNA: TGCGCCAGCAGCCTAGCGGTGGGGGGGGTGAGCACAGATACGCAGTATTTT. It specifies CASSLAVGGVSTDTQYF.

This clone came up once. The chain carries TRBV6-5 and TRBJ1-4, with TRBD1 matching over 8 bases. J gave up 7 bases and V 0 bases, and 4 bases lay outside the gene matches. In germline, CDR1 is MNHEY, CDR2 SVGAGI. The CDR3 contains 15 residues. The CDR3 is CASSYSNRGAEKLFF. DNA of the CDR3: TGTGCCAGCAGTTACTCGAACAGGGGGGCTGAAAAACTGTTTTTT.

V and J are TRBV6-5 and TRBJ1-2; maybe TRBD1 (5 bases). V shed 1 base and J shed 6 bases, with 9 bases lying between them. This CDR3 spans 13 amino acids. CDR1 is MNHEY and CDR2 is SVGAGI in the germline V gene. The CDR3: CASSYLARDGYTF. CDR3 nucleotide sequence: TGTGCCAGCAGTTACTTAGCCAGGGATGGCTACACCTTC.

The V call is TRBV5-1, the J call TRBJ2-5; TRBD2 is a possible D gene (6 bases). The germline V gene has CDR1 SGHRS and CDR2 YFSETQ. Trimming removed 0 bases at V and 1 base at J, with 13 bases between. The CDR3 extends over 16 amino acids. CDR3 loop: CASSLGRSGLQETQYF. Written as DNA, the CDR3 is TGCGCCAGCAGCTTGGGTAGGAGCGGGCTCCAAGAGACCCAGTACTTC.

This clone was recorded once. The genes are TRBV27 and TRBJ2-1, with 11 positions matching TRBD1. CDR1 MNHEY and CDR2 SMNVEV come from the germline V gene (reference sequence). The junction had 12 bases not matched to a gene; V was cut back by 4 bases and J by 10 bases. CDR3 length equals 16 residues. The CDR3 reads CASSSLPGQGDREQFF. The CDR3 DNA reads as TGTGCCAGCAGTTCCCTCCCGGGACAGGGGGACAGGGAGCAGTTCTTC.

The chain links TRBV27 to TRBJ2-3, with D tentatively TRBD2 (6 bases). This CDR3 is 14 amino acids long. CDR1 is MNHEY and CDR2 is SMNVEV in the germline V gene (reference sequence). Trimming took off 4 bases at V and 1 base at J, with 9 bases between the two ends. CDR3 amino acids: CASSSREGTDTQYF. Here the CDR3 DNA reads TGTGCCAGCAGTTCCAGGGAGGGCACAGATACGCAGTATTTT.

The rearrangement links TRBV7-9 to TRBJ1-2; possibly TRBD1 for D (6 bases). The CDR3 runs to 16 residues. V was trimmed by 0 bases and J by 5 bases, leaving 16 bases between them. CDR1 is SEHNR, CDR2 FQNEAQ, per germline (reference sequence). The CDR3 DNA follows: TGTGCCAGCAGCTTAGCGCTAAACAGGGTTTATTATGGCTACACCTTC. It specifies CASSLALNRVYYGYTF.

The J gene is TRBJ1-1, the V gene TRBV7-9; D remains ambiguous. Germline loops: CDR1 SEHNR, CDR2 FQNEAQ (reference sequence). V lost 2 bases, J lost 0 bases, and 7 bases lay in between. CDR3 length equals 14 residues. The DNA of the CDR3 is TGTGCCAGCAGCTTACCCCCAGTGAACACTGAAGCTTTCTTT. This sequence encodes CASSLPPVNTEAFF.

To note about this clone: A junction end diverges from the germline sequence, so it may reflect a read error. The chain carries TRBV4-1 and TRBJ1-6; 7 nucleotides align to TRBD1. Germline values: CDR1 MGHRA, CDR2 YSYEKL. The CDR3 loop spans 17 amino acids. This CDR3 reads CASSQEGGSGGNSPPHF. The CDR3 DNA reads as TGCGCCAGCAGCCAAGAAGGGGGCTCAGGTGGGAATTCACCCCCCCACTTT.

The chain joins TRBV2 to TRBJ2-7, with TRBD1 matching 11 bases. Losses at the gene ends were 3 bases for V and 7 bases for J; bases not matched to a gene: 8. CDR1 and CDR2 from the germline V gene are SNHLY and FYNNEI. The length of the CDR3 is 15 residues. CDR3 nucleotide sequence: TGTGCCAGCAGTGAGCCGGGACAGGGGGGCCCTGAGCAGTACTTC. Its protein product is CASSEPGQGGPEQYF.

This clone has a handful of counts. The V call is TRBV4-3, the J call TRBJ1-4; 8 positions match TRBD1. The CDR3 has 16 amino acids. Germline loops: CDR1 LGHNA, CDR2 YSLEER. The ends lost 4 bases at V and 7 bases at J; junction bases unmatched: 11. As DNA, the CDR3 is TGCGCCAGCAGCCTTACCGCAGGGGGCGGAAGTGAAAAACTGTTTTTT. It specifies CASSLTAGGGSEKLFF.

This chain connects TRBV29-1 to TRBJ1-4, with D unresolved. The V gene's germline CDR1 is SQVTM and CDR2 ANQGSEA. CDR3 size: 13 residues. The V end was cut by 6 bases, the J end by 6 bases, with 14 bases between. The CDR3 loop reads CSVISRPDEKLFF. CDR3 coding DNA: TGCAGCGTCATATCTCGCCCGGATGAAAAACTGTTTTTT.

The J gene is TRBJ2-7, the V gene TRBV28; 11 bases line up with TRBD2. V lost 3 bases and J lost 3; bases outside the gene matches: 4. There are 15 residues in the CDR3. Looked up from germline, CDR1 is MDHEN and CDR2 is SYDVKM. CDR3 DNA sequence: TGTGCCAGCAGTTTGACTAGCGGGGTAATCTACGAGCAGTACTTC. Its protein is CASSLTSGVIYEQYF.